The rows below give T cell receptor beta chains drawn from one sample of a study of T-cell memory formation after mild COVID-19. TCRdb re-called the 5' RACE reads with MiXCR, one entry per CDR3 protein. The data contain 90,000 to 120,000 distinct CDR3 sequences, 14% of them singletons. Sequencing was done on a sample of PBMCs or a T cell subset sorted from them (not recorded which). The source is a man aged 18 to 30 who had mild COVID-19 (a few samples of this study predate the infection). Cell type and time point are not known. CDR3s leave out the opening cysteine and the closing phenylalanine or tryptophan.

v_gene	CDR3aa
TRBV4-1	ASSQVEADYGYT
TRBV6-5	ASSSFFSGDTQY
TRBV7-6	ASSLYLGRDSDNEQF
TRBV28	ASSLPLRGGHTDTQY
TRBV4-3	ASSQDYPGNTGELF
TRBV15	ATSRAGEGNQPQH
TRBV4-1	ASSDAAGYNSPLH
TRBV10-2	ASSDLGGGTDTQY
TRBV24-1	ATSDWDSTYEQY
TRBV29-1	SVGNRGNEQF
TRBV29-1	SVVGVAGGSYNEQF
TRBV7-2	ASSLARGSSKNIQY
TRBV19	ASSIRAFGNEQF
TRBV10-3	AISLKVGPTQGAF
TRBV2	ASSFPLTGYNEKLF
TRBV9	ASSGRDRLNSPLH
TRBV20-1	SARRMAGNTEAF
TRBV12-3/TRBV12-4	ASSFLASAEAF
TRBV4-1	ASSQSAGTFSYNSPLH
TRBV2	ASIPPGLATAETQY
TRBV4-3	ASSQDSPTVGPNEQF
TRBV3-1	ASSQDWAKETQY
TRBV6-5	ASSYSPRTLDGYT
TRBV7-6	ASSLGQDYNEQF
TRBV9	ASSVVPDQPQH
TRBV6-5	ASSCGSGGPTAAKEF
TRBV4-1	ASSQTGRNEQF
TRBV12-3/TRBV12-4	ASSLGGWYTQY
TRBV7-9	ASSFRGQGLDEQF
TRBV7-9	ASSPAGTAAQH
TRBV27	ASSLSSGGTGELF
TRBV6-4	ASSEQTSGADTQY
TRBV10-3	AIREALLGAGNSPLH
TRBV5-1	ASSLAGGQTEAF
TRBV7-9	ASSLWETGNSPLH
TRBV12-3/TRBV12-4	ASTSGIRGTRGSEAF
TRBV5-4	ASSFEMAEAQY
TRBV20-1	SISGTPLYEQY
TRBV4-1	ASSQMAAGSRTEAF
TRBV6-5	ASSYSQGNEQY
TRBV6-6	ASSYSILPGQPQH
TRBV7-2	ASSPGVGAASPLH
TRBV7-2	ASSLANFGGNTEAF
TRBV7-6	ASSLKWTGNENEQF
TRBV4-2	ASSQAGPTEAF
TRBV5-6	ASNSQPRTGNEQY
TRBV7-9	ASSHLPGLLIIRGQY
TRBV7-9	ASSLGQAGQY
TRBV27	ASSSGQGTLSETQY